This TCR beta chain was captured in a study of T-cell memory formation after mild COVID-19. Findings and caveats of the study: The appearance of some responding clones in pre-infection memory suggested that cross-reactive memory joined.

After 5'RACE with constant-segment primers, TCR alpha and TCR beta cDNA libraries carrying sample barcodes and UMIs were obtained. TCRdb reprocessed the 5' RACE reads via MiXCR and lists one record per CDR3 protein. The sample has about 250,000 distinct CDR3 sequences, approximately 19% seen once. As regards this clonotype: What it recognizes is unknown.

This TCR came from a man aged 18 to 30 who had mild COVID-19 (a few samples of this study predate the infection). Cell type and time point are not known. The material sequenced was PBMCs or a T cell subset sorted from them (not recorded which).

CDR3 sequence reads: CASSSLKLGAGEGDTQYF. The CDR3, as DNA: TGTGCCAGCAGCTCCTTGAAATTGGGAGCGGGGGAGGGAGATACGCAGTATTTT. The chain carries TRBV7-3 and TRBJ2-3; 8 bases fit TRBD2. The V and J ends lost 4 bases and 5 bases, in that order; junction bases with no gene match: 17. The CDR3 spans 18 residues. Germline values: CDR1 SGHTA, CDR2 FQGTGA.